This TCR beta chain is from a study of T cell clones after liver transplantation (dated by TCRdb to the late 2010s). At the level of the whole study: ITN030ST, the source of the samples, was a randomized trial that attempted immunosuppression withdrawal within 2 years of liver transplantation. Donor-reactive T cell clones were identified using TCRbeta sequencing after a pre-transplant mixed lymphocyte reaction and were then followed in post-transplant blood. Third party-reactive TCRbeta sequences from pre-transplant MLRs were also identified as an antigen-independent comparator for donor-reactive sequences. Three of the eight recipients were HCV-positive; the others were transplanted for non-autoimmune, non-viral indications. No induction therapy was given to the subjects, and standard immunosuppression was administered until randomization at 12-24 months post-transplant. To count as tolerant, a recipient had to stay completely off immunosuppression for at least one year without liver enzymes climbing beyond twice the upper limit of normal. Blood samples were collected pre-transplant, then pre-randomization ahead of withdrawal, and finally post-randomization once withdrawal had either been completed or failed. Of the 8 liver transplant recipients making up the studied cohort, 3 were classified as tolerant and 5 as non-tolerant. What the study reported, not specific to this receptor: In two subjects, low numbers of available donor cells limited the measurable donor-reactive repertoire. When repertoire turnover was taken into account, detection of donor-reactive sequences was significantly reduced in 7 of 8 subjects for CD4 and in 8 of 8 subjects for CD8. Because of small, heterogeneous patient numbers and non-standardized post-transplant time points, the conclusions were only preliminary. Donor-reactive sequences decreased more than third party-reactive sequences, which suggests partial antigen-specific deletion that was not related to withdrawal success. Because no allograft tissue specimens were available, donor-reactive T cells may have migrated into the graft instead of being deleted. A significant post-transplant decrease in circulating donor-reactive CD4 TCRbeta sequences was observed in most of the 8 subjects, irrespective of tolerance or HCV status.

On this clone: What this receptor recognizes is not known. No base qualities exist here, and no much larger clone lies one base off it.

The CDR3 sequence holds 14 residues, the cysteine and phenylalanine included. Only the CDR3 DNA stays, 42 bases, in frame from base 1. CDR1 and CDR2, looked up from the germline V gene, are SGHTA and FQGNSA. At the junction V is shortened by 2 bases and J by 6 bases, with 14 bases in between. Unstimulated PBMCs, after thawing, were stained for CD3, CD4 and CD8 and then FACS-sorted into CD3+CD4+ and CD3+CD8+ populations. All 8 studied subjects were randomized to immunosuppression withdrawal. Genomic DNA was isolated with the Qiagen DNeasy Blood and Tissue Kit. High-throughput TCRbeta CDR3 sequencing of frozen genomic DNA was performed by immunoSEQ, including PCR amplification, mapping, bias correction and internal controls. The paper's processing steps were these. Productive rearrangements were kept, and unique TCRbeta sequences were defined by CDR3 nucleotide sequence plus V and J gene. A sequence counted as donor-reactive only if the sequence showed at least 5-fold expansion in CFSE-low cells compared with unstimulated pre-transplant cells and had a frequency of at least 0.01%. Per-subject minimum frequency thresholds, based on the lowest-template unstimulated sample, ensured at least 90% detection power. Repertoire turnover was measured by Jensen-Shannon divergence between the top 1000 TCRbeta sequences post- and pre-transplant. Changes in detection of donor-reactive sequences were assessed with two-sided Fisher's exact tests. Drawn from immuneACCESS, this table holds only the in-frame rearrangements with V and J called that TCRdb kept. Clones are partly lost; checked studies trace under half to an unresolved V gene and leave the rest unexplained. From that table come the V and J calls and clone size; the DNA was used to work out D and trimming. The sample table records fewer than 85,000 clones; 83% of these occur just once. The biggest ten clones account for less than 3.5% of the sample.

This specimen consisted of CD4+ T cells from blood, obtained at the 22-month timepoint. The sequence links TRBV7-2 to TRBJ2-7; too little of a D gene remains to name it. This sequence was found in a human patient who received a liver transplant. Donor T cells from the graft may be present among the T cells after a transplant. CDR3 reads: CASSLPLSTSEQYF. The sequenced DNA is TGTGCCAGCAGCTTACCGTTGAGTACCTCCGAGCAGTACTTC.